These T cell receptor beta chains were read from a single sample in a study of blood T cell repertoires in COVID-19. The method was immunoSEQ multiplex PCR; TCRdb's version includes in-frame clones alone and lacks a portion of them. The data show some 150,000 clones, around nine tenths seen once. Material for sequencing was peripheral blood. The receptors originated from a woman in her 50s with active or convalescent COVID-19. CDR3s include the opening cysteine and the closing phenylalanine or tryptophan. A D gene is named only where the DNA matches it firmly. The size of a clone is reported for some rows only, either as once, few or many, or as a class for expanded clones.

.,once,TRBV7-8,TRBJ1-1,CASSLSWEEAFF,TGTGCCAGCAGCCTAAGTTGGGAGGAGGCTTTCTTT
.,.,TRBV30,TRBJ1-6,CAWTGRNSPLHF,TGTGCCTGGACCGGGAGGAATTCACCCCTCCACTTT
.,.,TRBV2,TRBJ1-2,CASSEIRAEGYTF,TGTGCCAGCAGTGAGATCAGGGCGGAAGGCTACACCTTC
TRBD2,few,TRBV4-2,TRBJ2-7,CASSQAVSGDAYEQYF,TGTGCCAGCAGCCAAGCGGTGAGCGGGGATGCCTACGAGCAGTACTTC
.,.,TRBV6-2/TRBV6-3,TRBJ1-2,CASSSSTGANYGYTF,TGTGCCAGCAGTTCCTCGACAGGAGCAAACTATGGCTACACCTTC
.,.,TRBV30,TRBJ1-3,CAWTLSGNTIYF,TGTGCCTGGACCCTCTCTGGAAACACCATATATTTT
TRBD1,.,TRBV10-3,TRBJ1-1,CAIRPQGAGEAFF,TGTGCCATCAGGCCACAGGGGGCGGGTGAAGCTTTCTTT
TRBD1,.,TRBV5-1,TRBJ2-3,CASSEQGTDTQYF,TGCGCCAGCAGCGAACAGGGGACAGATACGCAGTATTTT
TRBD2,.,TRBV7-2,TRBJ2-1,CASSFGTSGSLSYNEQFF,TGTGCCAGCAGCTTCGGGACTAGCGGGAGTTTATCCTACAATGAGCAGTTCTTC
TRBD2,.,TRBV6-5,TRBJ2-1,CASSSSGRANEQFF,TGTGCCAGCAGTTCTAGCGGGAGGGCCAATGAGCAGTTCTTC
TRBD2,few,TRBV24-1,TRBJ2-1,CATSDLAGGGNEQFF,TGTGCCACCAGTGATTTAGCGGGAGGGGGCAATGAGCAGTTCTTC
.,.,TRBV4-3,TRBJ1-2,CASSQVLGGNYGYTF,TGCGCCAGCAGCCAAGTACTCGGGGGGAACTATGGCTACACCTTC
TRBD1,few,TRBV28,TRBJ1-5,CASSTGGLGNQPQHF,TGTGCCAGCAGTACAGGGGGCTTAGGGAATCAGCCCCAGCATTTT
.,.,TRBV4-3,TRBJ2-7,CASSQDTEYEQYF,TGCGCCAGCAGCCAAGATACGGAGTACGAGCAGTACTTC
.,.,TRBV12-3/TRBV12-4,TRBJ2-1,CASSSGEWGQFF,TGTGCCAGCAGTTCCGGGGAGTGGGGGCAGTTCTTC
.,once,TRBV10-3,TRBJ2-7,CAISEDEWGPVVYEQYF,TGTGCCATCAGTGAAGATGAATGGGGCCCCGTTGTCTACGAGCAGTACTTC
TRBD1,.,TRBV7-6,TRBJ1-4,CASSLRTGVRASEKLFF,TGTGCCAGCAGCTTGAGGACAGGGGTGAGAGCTAGTGAAAAACTGTTTTTT
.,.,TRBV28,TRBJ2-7,CASSLRGFSYEQYF,TGTGCCAGCAGTTTAAGAGGGTTCTCCTACGAGCAGTACTTC